Listed below are T cell receptor beta chains from one sample, sequenced in a study of blood T cell repertoires in COVID-19. The protocol was immunoSEQ multiplex PCR, while the TCRdb copy is restricted to in-frame clones and leaves out a portion. The sample yields fewer than 350,000 clones, 87% seen once. The sequenced sample was PBMCs or T cells enriched from blood (not recorded which). The receptors shown here come from a woman aged 40-49 years who had recovered from COVID-19. CDR3s include the opening cysteine and the closing phenylalanine or tryptophan. D genes are given only for firm matches.

>.|TRBJ2-4|TRBV19
TGTGCCAGTACCCTGACAGTAGCCAAAAACATTCAGTACTTC
CASTLTVAKNIQYF
>.|TRBJ1-5|TRBV24-1
TGTGCCACCAGTGGAGGGGGGGCGGGGCCCCAGCATTTT
CATSGGGAGPQHF
>.|TRBJ1-4|TRBV6-5
TGTGCCAGCAGAATACAGGGCCGGGATGAAAAACTGTTTTTT
CASRIQGRDEKLFF
>.|TRBJ2-5|TRBV7-2
TGTGCCAGCAGCTTAGCGGTTGTCGGTGGCCAAGAGACCCAGTACTTC
CASSLAVVGGQETQYF
>TRBD1|TRBJ1-1|TRBV15
TGTGCCACCAGCAGGGCAGGGCAGGGGGACGTTGAAGCTTTCTTT
CATSRAGQGDVEAFF
>TRBD2|TRBJ2-3|TRBV7-2
TGTGCCAGCAGCTCGACTAGCGTTGATACGCAGTATTTT
CASSSTSVDTQYF
>.|TRBJ1-4|TRBV15
TGTGCCACCCCTCTTGACAAGAATGAAAAACTGTTTTTT
CATPLDKNEKLFF
>.|TRBJ2-7|TRBV23-1
TGCGCCAGCAGTCGGGCTCGGGAGCAGTACTTC
CASSRAREQYF
>TRBD1|TRBJ2-7|TRBV18
TGTGCCAGCTCGGCCGGGACAGGGTCCTACGAGCAGTACTTC
CASSAGTGSYEQYF
>.|TRBJ2-1|TRBV15
TGTGCCACCAGCAGAGATGCGGCGGCATTAAACAATGAGCAGTTCTTC
CATSRDAAALNNEQFF
>.|TRBJ2-5|TRBV28
TGTGCCAGTTCCGGACAGATTGGGGCGGAGACCCAGTACTTC
CASSGQIGAETQYF